This TCR beta chain derives from a study of Graves' ophthalmopathy and Graves' hyperthyroidism. This clonotype was found a few times. The germline V gene encodes CDR1 MGHDK and CDR2 SYGVNS. V lost 5 bases, J lost 5 bases, and 12 bases lay in between. The CDR3 totals 14 residues. Researchers took RNA transcripts and amplified TCR beta CDR3 regions from them. In the first round, RT-PCR was carried out with HTBI primers, and a multiplex PCR formed the second round. MiXCR, applied by TCRdb to the multiplex PCR reads, yields one record per CDR3 protein. The repertoire holds 650,000 to 900,000 distinct CDR3 sequences, with roughly 40% as singletons. In this cohort, patients with other autoimmune diseases, uncontrolled infections, pregnancy or lactation were excluded.

This chain joins TRBV25-1 and TRBJ2-2; D not resolved. The origin of this receptor is an adult man with Graves' ophthalmopathy. The material sequenced was peripheral blood. CDR3 DNA: TGTGCCAGCAGTCCCACCCGGGTGACCGGGGAGCTGTTTTTT. Translated, it gives CASSPTRVTGELFF.